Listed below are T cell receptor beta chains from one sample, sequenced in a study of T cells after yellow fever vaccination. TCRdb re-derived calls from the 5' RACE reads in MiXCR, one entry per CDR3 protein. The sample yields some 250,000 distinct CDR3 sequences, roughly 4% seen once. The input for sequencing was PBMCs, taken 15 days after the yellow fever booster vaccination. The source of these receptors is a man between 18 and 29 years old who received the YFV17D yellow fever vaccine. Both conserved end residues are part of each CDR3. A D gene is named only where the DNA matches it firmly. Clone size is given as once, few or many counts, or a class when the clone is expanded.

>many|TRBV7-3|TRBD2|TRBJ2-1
CASSPDPGLACNEQFF
TGTGCCAGCAGCCCTGACCCGGGACTAGCGTGCAATGAGCAGTTCTTC
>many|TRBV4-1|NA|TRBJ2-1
CASSQVSLNEQFF
TGCGCCAGCAGCCAAGTGTCCTTGAATGAGCAGTTCTTC
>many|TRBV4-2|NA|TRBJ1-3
CASSQANRAAGSGNTIYF
TGTGCCAGCAGCCAAGCTAACCGCGCCGCGGGCTCTGGAAACACCATATATTTT
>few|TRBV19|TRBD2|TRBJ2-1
CASNSGTSGANEQFF
TGTGCCAGTAACTCCGGGACTAGCGGAGCAAATGAGCAGTTCTTC
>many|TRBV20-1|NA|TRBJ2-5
CSARVHGLNQETQYF
TGCAGTGCTAGAGTCCATGGCCTTAACCAAGAGACCCAGTACTTC
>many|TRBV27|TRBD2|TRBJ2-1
CASSLGTKVNEQFF
TGTGCCAGCAGTTTAGGGACTAAAGTCAATGAGCAGTTCTTC
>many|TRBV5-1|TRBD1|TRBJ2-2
CASSLPDRTLPVPGELFF
TGCGCCAGCAGCTTGCCGGACAGGACTTTACCGGTTCCCGGGGAGCTGTTTTTT
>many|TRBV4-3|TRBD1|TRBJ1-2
CASSQDRAANYGYTF
TGCGCCAGCAGCCAGGACAGGGCCGCTAACTATGGCTACACCTTC
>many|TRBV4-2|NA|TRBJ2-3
CASSQDSQRIIGDTQYF
TGTGCCAGCAGCCAAGATTCCCAGCGGATAATAGGAGATACGCAGTATTTT
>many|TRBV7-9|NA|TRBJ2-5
CASSPPRDKGIRQETQYF
TGTGCCAGCAGCCCACCCAGGGATAAGGGGATTCGGCAAGAGACCCAGTACTTC
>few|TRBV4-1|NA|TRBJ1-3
CASSQDPGMDTIYF
TGCGCCAGCAGCCAAGACCCAGGGATGGACACCATATATTTT
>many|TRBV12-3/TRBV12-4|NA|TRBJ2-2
CASSLRSEVTGELFF
TGTGCCAGCAGTTTAAGGTCTGAGGTCACCGGGGAGCTGTTTTTT